This is a list of T cell receptor beta chains from one sample in a study of blood T cell repertoires in COVID-19. TCRdb's copy holds only in-frame clones and misses some; the assay was immunoSEQ multiplex PCR. The sample holds 100,000 to 150,000 clones, 60% to 80% seen once. Sequenced material: peripheral blood. These receptor sequences come from a man of 80 years or more with COVID-19, enrolled during active disease. The CDR3 runs from the conserved cysteine through the conserved F or W. Each record gives: D gene, V gene, CDR3 length, J gene, clone size, CDR3 DNA, CDR3 protein. D genes are given only for firm matches. Where a row states a size, it is once, few, many or the class of an expanded clone; other rows omit it.

d_call: NA; v_call: TRBV11-2; cdr3_length: 13; j_call: TRBJ2-7; clone_size: once; cdr3_nt: TGTGCCAGCAGCTTGACTTATTCCTACGAGCAGTACTTC; cdr3_aa: CASSLTYSYEQYF
d_call: NA; v_call: TRBV7-2; cdr3_length: 16; j_call: TRBJ2-2; clone_size: NA; cdr3_nt: TGTGCCAGCAGCTTACGTCGCCCGCTGGGAGGCGGGGAGCTGTTTTTT; cdr3_aa: CASSLRRPLGGGELFF
d_call: TRBD1; v_call: TRBV5-4; cdr3_length: 17; j_call: TRBJ1-1; clone_size: NA; cdr3_nt: TGTGCCAGCAGCTTTGACAGGGGGGGGATCGGTTTCACTGAAGCTTTCTTT; cdr3_aa: CASSFDRGGIGFTEAFF
d_call: NA; v_call: TRBV11-2; cdr3_length: 13; j_call: TRBJ1-2; clone_size: NA; cdr3_nt: TGTGCCAGCAGCCCCAGCGGGGGCTATGGCTACACCTTC; cdr3_aa: CASSPSGGYGYTF
d_call: TRBD2; v_call: TRBV7-3; cdr3_length: 18; j_call: TRBJ2-2; clone_size: NA; cdr3_nt: TGTGCCAGCAGCTTAAATGCACTAGCGGGAGAGTATACCGGGGAGCTGTTTTTT; cdr3_aa: CASSLNALAGEYTGELFF
d_call: NA; v_call: TRBV2; cdr3_length: 13; j_call: TRBJ2-1; clone_size: NA; cdr3_nt: TGTGCCAGCAGGGAAGACAGTGCAAATGAGCAGTTCTTC; cdr3_aa: CASREDSANEQFF
d_call: NA; v_call: TRBV6-6; cdr3_length: 12; j_call: TRBJ1-3; clone_size: NA; cdr3_nt: TGTGCCAGCAGTCCGTCCGGGAACACCATATATTTT; cdr3_aa: CASSPSGNTIYF
d_call: TRBD2; v_call: TRBV7-3; cdr3_length: 16; j_call: TRBJ2-2; clone_size: NA; cdr3_nt: TGTGCCAGCAGCTTAATCGGCGGGAGAAACACCGGGGAGCTGTTTTTT; cdr3_aa: CASSLIGGRNTGELFF
d_call: TRBD1; v_call: TRBV15; cdr3_length: 17; j_call: TRBJ1-4; clone_size: NA; cdr3_nt: TGTGCCACCAGCAGAGATCAACAGGGGGGAACTAATGAAAAACTGTTTTTT; cdr3_aa: CATSRDQQGGTNEKLFF
d_call: NA; v_call: TRBV27; cdr3_length: 12; j_call: TRBJ2-2; clone_size: NA; cdr3_nt: TGTGCCAGCGGGGACTTTACCGGGGAGCTGTTTTTT; cdr3_aa: CASGDFTGELFF
d_call: TRBD2; v_call: TRBV5-4; cdr3_length: 15; j_call: TRBJ2-1; clone_size: NA; cdr3_nt: TGTGCCAGCGCTATGGGGACTAGCGGCTACAATGAGCAGTTCTTC; cdr3_aa: CASAMGTSGYNEQFF
d_call: NA; v_call: TRBV5-1; cdr3_length: 15; j_call: TRBJ1-3; clone_size: NA; cdr3_nt: TGCGCCAGCAGCTTCTCGCCGGGATCTGGAAACACCATATATTTT; cdr3_aa: CASSFSPGSGNTIYF
d_call: NA; v_call: TRBV28; cdr3_length: 21; j_call: TRBJ1-6; clone_size: NA; cdr3_nt: TGTGCCAGCAGTTTGAGAGGGCACGACTATAGAATCCAGGCGTCGAATTCACCCCTCCACTTT; cdr3_aa: CASSLRGHDYRIQASNSPLHF
d_call: NA; v_call: TRBV3-1/TRBV3-2; cdr3_length: 14; j_call: TRBJ2-6; clone_size: NA; cdr3_nt: TGTGCCAGCGGAGGGTTCTCTGGGGCCAACGTCCTGACTTTC; cdr3_aa: CASGGFSGANVLTF
d_call: NA; v_call: TRBV3-1/TRBV3-2; cdr3_length: 14; j_call: TRBJ2-7; clone_size: NA; cdr3_nt: TGTGCCAGCAGCCATCTAGACAGGATTAGTGAGCAGTACTTC; cdr3_aa: CASSHLDRISEQYF
d_call: NA; v_call: TRBV3-1/TRBV3-2; cdr3_length: 13; j_call: TRBJ1-4; clone_size: once; cdr3_nt: TGTGCCAGCAGCCATAGGGGGGGTGAAAAACTGTTTTTT; cdr3_aa: CASSHRGGEKLFF
d_call: NA; v_call: TRBV19; cdr3_length: 13; j_call: TRBJ1-1; clone_size: NA; cdr3_nt: TGTGCCAGTAGTTCAAGGGGGGGGACTGAAGCTTTCTTT; cdr3_aa: CASSSRGGTEAFF
d_call: TRBD2; v_call: TRBV29-1; cdr3_length: 16; j_call: TRBJ2-5; clone_size: NA; cdr3_nt: TGCAGCGTTGTAAAACGTTTCTCGGGGGGGAAAGAGACCCAGTACTTC; cdr3_aa: CSVVKRFSGGKETQYF
d_call: TRBD1; v_call: TRBV4-3; cdr3_length: 14; j_call: TRBJ2-7; clone_size: NA; cdr3_nt: TGCGCCAGCAGCCATTCACAGGGGGCCTACGAGCAGTACTTC; cdr3_aa: CASSHSQGAYEQYF
d_call: NA; v_call: TRBV28; cdr3_length: 12; j_call: TRBJ1-2; clone_size: NA; cdr3_nt: TGTGCCAGCCGGGACGGGGGAACTGGCTACACCTTC; cdr3_aa: CASRDGGTGYTF
d_call: NA; v_call: TRBV6-5; cdr3_length: 15; j_call: TRBJ1-5; clone_size: NA; cdr3_nt: TGTGCCAGCAGAACTACAGGGAGACAGGATCAGCCCCAGCATTTT; cdr3_aa: CASRTTGRQDQPQHF
d_call: NA; v_call: TRBV5-1; cdr3_length: 12; j_call: TRBJ1-1; clone_size: NA; cdr3_nt: TGCGCCAGCAGCACGTTGGGGCATGAAGCTTTCTTT; cdr3_aa: CASSTLGHEAFF
d_call: NA; v_call: TRBV29-1; cdr3_length: 12; j_call: TRBJ2-5; clone_size: NA; cdr3_nt: TGCAGCGTCGTGGATCAGGCGCAGACCCAGTACTTC; cdr3_aa: CSVVDQAQTQYF
d_call: NA; v_call: TRBV3-1/TRBV3-2; cdr3_length: 17; j_call: TRBJ1-4; clone_size: few; cdr3_nt: TGTGCCAGCAGCCAGGGGGCCCTGTTGTCAACTAATGAAAAACTGTTTTTT; cdr3_aa: CASSQGALLSTNEKLFF
d_call: TRBD1; v_call: TRBV29-1; cdr3_length: 16; j_call: TRBJ2-1; clone_size: few; cdr3_nt: TGCAGCGTTGAAGGTAGACAGGGAAGCTCCTACAATGAGCAGTTCTTC; cdr3_aa: CSVEGRQGSSYNEQFF